This T cell receptor (beta chain) was recorded in a study of identical twins. The CDR3 loop spans 13 amino acids. Germline lookup yields CDR1 MNHNS and CDR2 SASEGT. The V gene lost 8 bases and the J gene lost 5 bases, with 12 bases spanning the gap. Unique molecular identifiers were present on the cDNA, which also gained a universal primer site by template switching. TCRdb ran MiXCR on the 5' RACE reads and lists one entry per CDR3 protein. This sample has approximately 280,000 distinct CDR3 sequences; about 8.3% occur once, and the top ten carry approximately 2.1%. This sample also appeared in a second study, on yellow fever vaccine responses in identical twins.

This TCR came from a woman between 18 and 30 years old in good health. The chain has TRBV6-1 and TRBJ2-2; no firm D call. The sample comprised memory (CD45RO+) T cells sorted from blood. The CDR3 DNA reads TGTGCCAGCGTCCAGCTCGTAACCGGGGAGCTGTTTTTT. This translates into CASVQLVTGELFF.